The 9 T cell receptor beta chains below come from one sample, sequenced in a study of CD8 T cells in Susac syndrome. Random hexamers served to reverse transcribe roughly 0.5 to 1 ug RNA. TCRdb ran MiXCR on the immunoSEQ multiplex PCR reads and lists one entry per CDR3 protein. Of 350,000 to 550,000 distinct CDR3 sequences detected, more than 80% appear once; the ten largest clones hold about 0.12%. The sample taken for sequencing was CD8+ T cells from PBMCs. The receptor set was obtained from a human donor with multiple sclerosis.

V usage is TRBV29-1 and J usage is TRBJ1-2; 11 nucleotides agree with TRBD1. V was pared by 7 bases and J by 6 bases, with 4 bases of the junction left unmatched. The germline V gene has CDR1 SQVTM and CDR2 ANQGSEA. The CDR3 length is 12 residues. The CDR3 DNA is TGCAGCGCGGACAGGGGGCAAGATGGCTACACCTTC. This codes for CSADRGQDGYTF.

The chain links TRBV27 to TRBJ1-1; D gene ambiguous. Germline V gene data show CDR1 as MNHEY and CDR2 as SMNVEV (reference sequence). V shed 5 bases and J shed 0 bases, with 16 bases lying between them. The CDR3 is made up of 16 amino acids. CDR3 amino acids: CASSLQFGSMNTEAFF. The CDR3 region has the DNA TGTGCCAGCAGTCTTCAATTCGGCAGCATGAACACTGAAGCTTTCTTT.

The chain combines TRBV13 with TRBJ1-2, with 9 nucleotides matching TRBD1. The J segment lost 2 bases and the V segment lost 0 bases, leaving 7 bases of the junction unmatched. From germline, CDR1 is PRHDT and CDR2 FYEKMQ (reference sequence). The CDR3 covers 17 residues. DNA of the CDR3: TGTGCCAGCAGCTTAGGGGACAGGGGAACTGGGAACTATGGCTACACCTTC. It codes for CASSLGDRGTGNYGYTF.

This chain uses TRBV12-3 or TRBV12-4 with TRBJ2-1; no reliable D call. The V end lost 7 bases, the J end lost 3 bases, and 10 bases lay between the germline ends. CDR3 length equals 13 residues. The CDR3 region has the DNA TGTGCCAGCACCCCGAATGACTACAATGAGCAGTTCTTC. It codes for CASTPNDYNEQFF.

This clonotype has only a few counts. V and J are TRBV27 and TRBJ2-3; D unclear. V was pared by 7 bases and J by 0 bases, with 8 bases between. This CDR3 has 13 residues. Per the germline V gene, CDR1 is MNHEY and CDR2 is SMNVEV (reference sequence). The CDR3 is CASKPTSTDTQYF. CDR3 nucleotide sequence: TGTGCCAGCAAGCCGACTAGCACAGATACGCAGTATTTT.

This rearrangement joins TRBV6-1 to TRBJ2-2; TRBD1 aligns across 8 bases. In germline, CDR1 is MNHNS, CDR2 SASEGT. V was pared by 6 bases and J by 3 bases, with 3 bases of the junction left unmatched. The CDR3 extends over 14 amino acids. CDR3: CASREDRDTGELFF. The CDR3 bases are TGTGCCAGCAGGGAGGACAGGGACACCGGGGAGCTGTTTTTT.

This clonotype was counted a few times. The CDR3 spells CASSPWGSGSYEQYF. CDR3 nucleotide sequence: TGTGCCAGCAGCCCCTGGGGTAGCGGCTCCTACGAGCAGTACTTC. The V gene is TRBV7-9, the J gene TRBJ2-7; D possibly corresponds to TRBD2 (6 bases). The V end was cut by 5 bases, the J end by 0 bases, with 14 bases between. Germline V gene sequence: CDR1 SEHNR, CDR2 FQNEAQ (reference sequence). The CDR3 length is 15 residues.

The chain joins TRBV7-6 to TRBJ2-5; D is perhaps TRBD1 (6 bases). Trimming removed 5 bases from V and 2 bases from J, with 18 bases in between. The germline gives CDR1 SGHVS, CDR2 FNYEAQ. This CDR3 is 16 amino acids long. Here the CDR3 reads CASSRVSRDKQETQYF. The CDR3 bases are TGTGCCAGCAGCCGTGTGTCGAGGGACAAACAAGAGACCCAGTACTTC.

The chain employs TRBV12-3 or TRBV12-4 and TRBJ1-1, with 10 bases aligning to TRBD1. V was clipped by 6 bases and J by 5 bases; unmatched bases: 9. This CDR3 comprises 15 residues. The CDR3 loop is CASSTGTGVGTEAFF. CDR3 bases: TGTGCCAGCAGCACCGGGACAGGGGTGGGGACTGAAGCTTTCTTT.